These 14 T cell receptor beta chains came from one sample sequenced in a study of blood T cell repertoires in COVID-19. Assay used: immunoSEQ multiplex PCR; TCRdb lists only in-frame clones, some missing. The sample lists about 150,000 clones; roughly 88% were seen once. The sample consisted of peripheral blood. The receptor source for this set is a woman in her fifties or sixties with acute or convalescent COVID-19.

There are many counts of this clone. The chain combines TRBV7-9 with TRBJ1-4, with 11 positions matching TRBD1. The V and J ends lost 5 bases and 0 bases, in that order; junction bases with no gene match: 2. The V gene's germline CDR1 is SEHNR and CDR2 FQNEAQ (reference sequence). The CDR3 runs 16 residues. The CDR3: CASSPGQGATNEKLFF. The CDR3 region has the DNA TGTGCCAGCAGCCCGGGACAGGGGGCAACTAATGAAAAACTGTTTTTT.

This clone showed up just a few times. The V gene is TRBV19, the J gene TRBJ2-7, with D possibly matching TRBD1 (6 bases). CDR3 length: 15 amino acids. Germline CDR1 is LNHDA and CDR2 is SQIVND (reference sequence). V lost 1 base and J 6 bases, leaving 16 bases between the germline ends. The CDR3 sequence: CASSIAAGDRREQYF. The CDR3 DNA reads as TGTGCCAGTAGTATAGCGGCAGGGGATCGCCGCGAGCAGTACTTC.

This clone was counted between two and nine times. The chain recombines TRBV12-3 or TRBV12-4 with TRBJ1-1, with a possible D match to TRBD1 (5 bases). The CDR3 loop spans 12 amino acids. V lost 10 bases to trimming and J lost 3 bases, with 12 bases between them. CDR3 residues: CANQGIDTEAFF. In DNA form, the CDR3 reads TGTGCCAATCAGGGAATTGACACTGAAGCTTTCTTT.

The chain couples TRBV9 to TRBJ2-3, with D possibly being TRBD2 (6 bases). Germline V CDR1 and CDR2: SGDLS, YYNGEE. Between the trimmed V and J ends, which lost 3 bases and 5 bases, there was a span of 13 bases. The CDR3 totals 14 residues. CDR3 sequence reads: CASSEEGSGDTQYF. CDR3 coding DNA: TGTGCCAGCAGCGAGGAGGGCAGTGGAGATACGCAGTATTTT.

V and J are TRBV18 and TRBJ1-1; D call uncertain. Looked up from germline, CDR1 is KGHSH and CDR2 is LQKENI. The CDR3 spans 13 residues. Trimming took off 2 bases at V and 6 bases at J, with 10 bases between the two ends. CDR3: CASSPDLGAEAFF. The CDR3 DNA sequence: TGTGCCAGCTCACCAGACCTCGGGGCTGAAGCTTTCTTT.

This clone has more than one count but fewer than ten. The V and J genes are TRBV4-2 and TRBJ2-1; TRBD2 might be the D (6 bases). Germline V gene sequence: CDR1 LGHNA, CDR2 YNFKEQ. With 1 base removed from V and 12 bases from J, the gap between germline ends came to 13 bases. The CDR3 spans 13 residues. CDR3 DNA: TGTGCCAGCAGCCAAGGGGAGGATCTGGGGCAGTTCTTC. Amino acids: CASSQGEDLGQFF.

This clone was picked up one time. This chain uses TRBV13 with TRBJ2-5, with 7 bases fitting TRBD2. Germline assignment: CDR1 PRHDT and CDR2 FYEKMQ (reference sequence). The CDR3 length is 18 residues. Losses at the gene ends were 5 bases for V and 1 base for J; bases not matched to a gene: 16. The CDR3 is CASSPGAGLAESQETQYF. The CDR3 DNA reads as TGTGCCAGCAGCCCAGGAGCCGGTCTAGCGGAGAGCCAAGAGACCCAGTACTTC.

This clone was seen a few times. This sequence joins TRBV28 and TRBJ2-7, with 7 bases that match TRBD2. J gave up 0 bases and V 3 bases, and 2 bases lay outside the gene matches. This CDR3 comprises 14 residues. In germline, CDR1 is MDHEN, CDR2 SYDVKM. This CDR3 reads CASSLGGVSYEQYF. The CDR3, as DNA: TGTGCCAGCAGTTTGGGGGGGGTCTCCTACGAGCAGTACTTC.

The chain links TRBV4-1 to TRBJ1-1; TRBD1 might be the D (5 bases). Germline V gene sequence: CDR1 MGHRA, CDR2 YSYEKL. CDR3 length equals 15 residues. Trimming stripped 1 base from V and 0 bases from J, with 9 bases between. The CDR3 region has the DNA TGCGCCAGCAGCCAAGGGCAGGGTCTGAACACTGAAGCTTTCTTT. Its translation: CASSQGQGLNTEAFF.

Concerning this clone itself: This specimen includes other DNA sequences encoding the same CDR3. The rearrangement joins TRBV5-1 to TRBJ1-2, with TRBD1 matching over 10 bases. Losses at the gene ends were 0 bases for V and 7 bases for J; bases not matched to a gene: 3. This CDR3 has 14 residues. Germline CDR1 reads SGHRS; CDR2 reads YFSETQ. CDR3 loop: CASSLGQGARGYTF. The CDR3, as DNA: TGCGCCAGCAGCTTGGGACAGGGGGCGCGTGGCTACACCTTC.

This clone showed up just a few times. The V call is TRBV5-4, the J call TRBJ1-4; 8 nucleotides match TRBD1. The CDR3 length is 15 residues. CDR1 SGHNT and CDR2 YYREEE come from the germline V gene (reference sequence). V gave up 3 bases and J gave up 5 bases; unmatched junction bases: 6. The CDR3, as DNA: TGTGCCAGCAGCTCTGGGACAGGCTGGAATGAAAAACTGTTTTTT. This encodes CASSSGTGWNEKLFF.

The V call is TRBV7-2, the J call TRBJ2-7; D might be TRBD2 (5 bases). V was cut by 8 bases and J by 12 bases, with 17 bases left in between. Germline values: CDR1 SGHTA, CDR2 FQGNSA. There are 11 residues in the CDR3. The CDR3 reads CASSVSGIPYF. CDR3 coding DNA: TGTGCCAGCTCGGTTTCCGGGATCCCGTACTTC.

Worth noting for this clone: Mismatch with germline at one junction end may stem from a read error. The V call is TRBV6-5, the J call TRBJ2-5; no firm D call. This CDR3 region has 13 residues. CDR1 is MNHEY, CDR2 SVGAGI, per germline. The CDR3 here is CASSDSAWETQYF. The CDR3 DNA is TGTGCCAGCAGTGACTCAGCTTGGGAGACCCAGTACTTC.

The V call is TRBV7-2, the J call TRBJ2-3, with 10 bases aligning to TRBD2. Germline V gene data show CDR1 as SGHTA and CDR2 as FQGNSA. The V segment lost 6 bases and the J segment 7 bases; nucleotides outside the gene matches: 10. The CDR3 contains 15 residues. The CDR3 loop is CASRRAGGSEYTQYF. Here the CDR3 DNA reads TGTGCCAGCAGGAGAGCGGGGGGGTCCGAATATACGCAGTATTTT.